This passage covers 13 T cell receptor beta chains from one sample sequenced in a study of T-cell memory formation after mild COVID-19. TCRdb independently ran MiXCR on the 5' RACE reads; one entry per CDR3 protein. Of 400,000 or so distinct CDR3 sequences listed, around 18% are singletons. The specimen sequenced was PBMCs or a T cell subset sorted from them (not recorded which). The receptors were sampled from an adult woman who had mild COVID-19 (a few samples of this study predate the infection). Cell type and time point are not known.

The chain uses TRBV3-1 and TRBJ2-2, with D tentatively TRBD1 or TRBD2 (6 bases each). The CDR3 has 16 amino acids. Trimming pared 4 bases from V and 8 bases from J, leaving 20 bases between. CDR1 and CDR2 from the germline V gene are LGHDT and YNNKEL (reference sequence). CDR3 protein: CASSPGAGPGSGELFF. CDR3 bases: TGTGCCAGCAGCCCGGGGGCCGGGCCGGGTTCGGGGGAGCTGTTTTTT.

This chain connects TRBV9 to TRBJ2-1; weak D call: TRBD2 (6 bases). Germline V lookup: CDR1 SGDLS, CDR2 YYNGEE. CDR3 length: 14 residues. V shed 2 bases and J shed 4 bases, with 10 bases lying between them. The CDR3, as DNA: TGTGCCAGCAGCGTGGCTAGCGCTTACAATGAGCAGTTCTTC. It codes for CASSVASAYNEQFF.

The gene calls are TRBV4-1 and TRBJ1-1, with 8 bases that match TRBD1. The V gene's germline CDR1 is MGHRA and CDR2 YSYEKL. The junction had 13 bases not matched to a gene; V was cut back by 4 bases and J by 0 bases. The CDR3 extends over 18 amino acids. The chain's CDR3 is CASSRPRTGYSLNTEAFF. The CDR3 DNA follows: TGCGCCAGCAGCCGCCCTCGGACAGGGTATAGTTTGAACACTGAAGCTTTCTTT.

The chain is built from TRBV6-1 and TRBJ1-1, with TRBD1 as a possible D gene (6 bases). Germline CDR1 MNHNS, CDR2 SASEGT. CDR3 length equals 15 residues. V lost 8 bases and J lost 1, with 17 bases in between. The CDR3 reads CASHNRGATNTEAFF. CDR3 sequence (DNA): TGTGCCAGCCATAATAGGGGGGCGACGAACACTGAAGCTTTCTTT.

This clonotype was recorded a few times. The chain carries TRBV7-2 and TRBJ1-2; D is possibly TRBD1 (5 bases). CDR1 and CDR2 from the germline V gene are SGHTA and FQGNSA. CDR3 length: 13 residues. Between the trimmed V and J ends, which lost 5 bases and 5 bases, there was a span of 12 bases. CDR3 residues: CASSPQADYGYTF. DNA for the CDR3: TGTGCCAGCAGCCCACAGGCAGATTATGGCTACACCTTC.

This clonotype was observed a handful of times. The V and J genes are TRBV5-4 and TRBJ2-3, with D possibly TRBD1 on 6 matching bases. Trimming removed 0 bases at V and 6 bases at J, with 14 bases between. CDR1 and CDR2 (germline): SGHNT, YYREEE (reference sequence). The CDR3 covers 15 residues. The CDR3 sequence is CASSLGKQGGDTQYF. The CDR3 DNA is TGTGCCAGCAGCTTGGGTAAACAGGGCGGGGATACGCAGTATTTT.

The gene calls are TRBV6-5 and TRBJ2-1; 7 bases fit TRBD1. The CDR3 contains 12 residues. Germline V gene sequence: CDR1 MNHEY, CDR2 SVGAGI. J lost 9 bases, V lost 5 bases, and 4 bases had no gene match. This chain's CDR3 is CASSNRGPEQFF. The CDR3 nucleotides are TGTGCCAGCAGTAACAGGGGACCTGAGCAGTTCTTC.

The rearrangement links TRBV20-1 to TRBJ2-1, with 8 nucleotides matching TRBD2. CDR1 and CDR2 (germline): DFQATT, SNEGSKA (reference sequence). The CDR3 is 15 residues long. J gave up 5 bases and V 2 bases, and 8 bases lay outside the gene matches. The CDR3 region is CSARRGTRLNNEQFF. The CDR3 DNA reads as TGCAGTGCTAGACGGGGGACTAGACTTAACAATGAGCAGTTCTTC.

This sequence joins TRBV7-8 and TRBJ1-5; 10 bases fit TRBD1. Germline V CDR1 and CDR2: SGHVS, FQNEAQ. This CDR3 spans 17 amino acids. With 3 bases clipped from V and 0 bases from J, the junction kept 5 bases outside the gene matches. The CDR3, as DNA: TGTGCCAGCAGCTTGGGGACAGGGGCGTATAGCAATCAGCCCCAGCATTTT. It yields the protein CASSLGTGAYSNQPQHF.

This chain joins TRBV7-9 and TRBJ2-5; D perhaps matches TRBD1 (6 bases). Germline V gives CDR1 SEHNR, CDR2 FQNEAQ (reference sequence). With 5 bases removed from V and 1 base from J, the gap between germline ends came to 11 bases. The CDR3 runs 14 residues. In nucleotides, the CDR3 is TGTGCCAGCAGCCCGTGGACAGTCCAAGAGACCCAGTACTTC. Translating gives CASSPWTVQETQYF. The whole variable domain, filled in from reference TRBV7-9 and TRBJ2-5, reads DTGVSQNPRHKITKRGQNVTFRCDPISEHNRLYWYRQTLGQGPEFLTYFQNEAQLEKSRLLSDRFSAERPKGSFSTLEIQRTEQGDSAMYLCASSPWTVQETQYFGPGTRLLVL.

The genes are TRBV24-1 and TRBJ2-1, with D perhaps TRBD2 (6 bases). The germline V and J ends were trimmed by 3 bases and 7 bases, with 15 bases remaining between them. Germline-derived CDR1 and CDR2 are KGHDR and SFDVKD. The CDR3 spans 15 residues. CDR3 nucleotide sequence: TGTGCCACCAGTGATCTAGGGACTGGTATGAATGAGCAGTTCTTC. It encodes CATSDLGTGMNEQFF.

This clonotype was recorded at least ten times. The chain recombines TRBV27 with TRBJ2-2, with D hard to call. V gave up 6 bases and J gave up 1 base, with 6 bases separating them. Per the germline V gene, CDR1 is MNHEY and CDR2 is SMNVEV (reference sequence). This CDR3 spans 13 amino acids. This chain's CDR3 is CASSLVNTGELFF. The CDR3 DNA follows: TGTGCCAGCAGCTTAGTGAACACCGGGGAGCTGTTTTTT.

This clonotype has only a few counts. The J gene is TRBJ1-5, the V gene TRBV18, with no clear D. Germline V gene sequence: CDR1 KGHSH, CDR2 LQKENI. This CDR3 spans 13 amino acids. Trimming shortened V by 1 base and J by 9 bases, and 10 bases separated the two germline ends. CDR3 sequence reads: CASSPHLEGPQHF. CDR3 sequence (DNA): TGTGCCAGCTCACCACATCTAGAGGGGCCCCAGCATTTT. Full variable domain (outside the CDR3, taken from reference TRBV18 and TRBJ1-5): NAGVMQNPRHLVRRRGQEARLRCSPMKGHSHVYWYRQLPEEGLKFMVYLQKENIIDESGMPKERFSAEFPKEGPSILRIQQVVRGDSAAYFCASSPHLEGPQHFGDGTRLSIL.